This T cell receptor (beta chain) was found in a study of patients and donors after allogeneic stem cell transplantation (dated by TCRdb to about 2020). The CDR3 has 12 amino acids, counting the end cysteine and phenylalanine. Here the CDR3 DNA is all that survives: 36 bases in frame from base 1. V is clipped by 4 bases and J by 2 bases, and the sequence between their germline boundaries is 4 bases long. Libraries were constructed by RT-PCR. Sequencing used a NextSeq 550. TCRdb passed the public sequencing reads through fastp at Q25 and MiXCR, retaining productive beta sequences. Duplicate CDR3 protein sequences are folded into a single record with the most common DNA and genes. This sample is represented by under 200,000 distinct CDR3 sequences; about 32% of them were singletons. Less than 3.5% of the sample rests with the top ten. Note on this clonotype: Its target antigen remains unknown. No base quality information exists; no much larger clone differs at one position.

This sequence uses TRBV12-3 or TRBV12-4 and TRBJ2-3; the D gene cannot be resolved reliably. This TCR came from a human donor who was either an allogeneic HSCT recipient or a stem cell or donor lymphocyte infusion donor (not recorded which). It is not recorded whose cells these are; they may come from a transplant donor. The sample taken for sequencing was blood, either unsorted or a sorted T cell fraction (not recorded which). The nucleotide sequence is given as TGTGCCAGCAGTTGGTCCACAGATACGCAGTATTTT. This codes for CASSWSTDTQYF.